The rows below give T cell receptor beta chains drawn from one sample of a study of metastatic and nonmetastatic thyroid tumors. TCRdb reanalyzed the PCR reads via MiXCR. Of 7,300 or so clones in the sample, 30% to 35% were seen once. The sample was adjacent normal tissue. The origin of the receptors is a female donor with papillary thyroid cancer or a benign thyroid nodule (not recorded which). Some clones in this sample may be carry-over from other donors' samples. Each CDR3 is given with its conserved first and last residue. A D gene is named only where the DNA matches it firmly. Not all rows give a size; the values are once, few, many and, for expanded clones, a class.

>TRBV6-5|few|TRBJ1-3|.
CASSYSGTTGNTIYF
TGTGCCAGCAGCTACTCCGGGACAACTGGAAACACCATATATTTT
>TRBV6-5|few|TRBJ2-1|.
CASSLSTTPNEQFF
TGTGCCAGCAGTTTATCGACCACCCCCAATGAGCAGTTCTTC
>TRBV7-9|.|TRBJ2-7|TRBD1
CASSLSGQGQQYF
TGTGCCAGCAGCTTATCCGGACAGGGTCAGCAGTACTTC
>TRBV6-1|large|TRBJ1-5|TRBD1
CASRDRGPYSNQPQHF
TGTGCCAGCAGGGACAGGGGCCCTTATAGCAATCAGCCCCAGCATTTT
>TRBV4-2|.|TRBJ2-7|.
CASSQHGSAPYEQYF
TGTGCCAGCAGCCAACACGGAAGCGCCCCCTACGAGCAGTACTTC
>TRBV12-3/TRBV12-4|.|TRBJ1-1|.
CASSLQGRHTETFF
TGTGCCAGCAGTTTGCAGGGAAGACACACTGAAACTTTCTTT
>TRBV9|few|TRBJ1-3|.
CASSRSGNTIYF
TGTGCCAGCAGTAGGTCTGGAAACACCATATATTTT
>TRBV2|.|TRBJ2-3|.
CASSEFRLEGVITDTQYF
TGTGCCAGCAGTGAATTCAGACTAGAGGGGGTCATCACAGATACGCAGTATTTT
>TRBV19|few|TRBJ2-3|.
CASSPSGATDTQYF
TGTGCCAGTAGTCCTTCGGGGGCCACAGATACGCAGTATTTT
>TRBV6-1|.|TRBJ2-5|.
CASSPLGGPQETQYF
TGTGCCAGCAGTCCGCTTGGGGGCCCTCAAGAGACCCAGTACTTC
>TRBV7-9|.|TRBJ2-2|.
CASSLPGYGELFF
TGTGCCAGCAGCCTCCCGGGATACGGGGAGCTGTTTTTT
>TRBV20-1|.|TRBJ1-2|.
CSARVLSHGDGYTF
TGCAGTGCTAGAGTGTTGAGCCACGGTGATGGCTACACCTTC
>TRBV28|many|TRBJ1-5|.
CASSLSRASNQPQHF
TGTGCCAGCAGTTTATCTCGGGCAAGCAATCAGCCCCAGCATTTT
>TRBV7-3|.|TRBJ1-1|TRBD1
CASSPDRESLNTEAFF
TGTGCCAGCAGCCCAGACAGGGAGAGCTTGAACACTGAAGCTTTCTTT
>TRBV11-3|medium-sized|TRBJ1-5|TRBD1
CASSLAPGQRNQPQHF
TGTGCCAGCAGCTTGGCCCCGGGACAGAGAAATCAGCCCCAGCATTTT
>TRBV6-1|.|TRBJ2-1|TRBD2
CASSVTSGGVGYNEQFF
TGTGCCAGCAGTGTAACTAGCGGGGGGGTGGGCTACAATGAGCAGTTCTTC
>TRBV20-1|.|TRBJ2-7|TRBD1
CSAESRDRWKYEQYF
TGCAGTGCTGAATCCCGGGACAGGTGGAAGTACGAGCAGTACTTC
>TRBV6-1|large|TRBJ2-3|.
CASSPVGGSADTQYF
TGTGCCAGCAGTCCGGTTGGTGGTAGCGCAGATACGCAGTATTTT